Listed here are 5 T cell receptor beta chains from one sample, sequenced in a study of T cell changes during pregnancy in multiple sclerosis (dated by TCRdb to the late 2010s). Library construction relied on the immunoSEQ multiplex PCR assay. TCRdb mirrors the immuneACCESS table, restricted to in-frame sequences. Some clones are absent from its copies; in checked studies, under half trace to an unresolved V gene, and the reason for the others is unknown. Here the sample has about 22,000 clones; approximately 91% occur a single time. The top ten constitute about 0.63% of the sample. The sample consisted of CD4+ T cells from peripheral blood mononuclear cells, taken after pregnancy. Receptors originate from a female donor in good health, enrolled as a control in a pregnancy study.

The gene calls are TRBV7-9 and TRBJ1-3, with 9 nucleotides matching TRBD1. This CDR3 has 15 amino acids. CDR1 is SEHNR, CDR2 FQNEAQ, per germline (reference sequence). V trimming: 5 bases; J trimming: 2 bases; junction bases outside the gene matches: 4. The CDR3 coding sequence is TGTGCCAGCAGCCAGGGACAGGGCCCTGGAAACACCATATATTTT. It yields the protein CASSQGQGPGNTIYF.

V and J are TRBV6-5 and TRBJ2-3; no reliable D call. CDR1 and CDR2 from the germline V gene are MNHEY and SVGAGI. The CDR3 has 11 amino acids. Trimming pared 4 bases from V and 7 bases from J, leaving 6 bases between. In DNA, the CDR3 is TGTGCCAGCAGTTCAACTTATACGCAGTATTTT. Translating it yields CASSSTYTQYF.

This clone was seen just once. The chain recombines TRBV5-6 with TRBJ1-5, with TRBD1 identical over 8 bases. Per the germline V gene, CDR1 is SGHDT and CDR2 is YYEEEE. Trimming cost V 1 base and J 0 bases; bases outside gene matches: 9. The CDR3 spans 18 residues. The CDR3 DNA reads as TGTGCCAGCAGCTTGTTTTCAGGGGGCGCCTATAGCAATCAGCCCCAGCATTTT. Translated: CASSLFSGGAYSNQPQHF.

This rearrangement joins TRBV11-2 to TRBJ2-1; perhaps TRBD1 as D (5 bases). Germline V gene sequence: CDR1 SGHAT, CDR2 FQNNGV. The CDR3 consists of 11 residues. The V end lost 2 bases, the J end lost 15 bases, and 11 bases lay between the germline ends. For the CDR3, the DNA is TGTGCCAGCAGCTTAAAAAGGGGATTGTTCTTC. Translated: CASSLKRGLFF.

V usage is TRBV27 and J usage is TRBJ2-7, with TRBD2 as a possible D gene (5 bases). Germline CDR1 MNHEY, CDR2 SMNVEV (reference sequence). CDR3 length equals 15 residues. Deletions cut 1 base from V and 4 bases from J, with 14 bases between. The CDR3 nucleotides read TGTGCCAGCAGTTTATTTTTCGGAGGACCTTACGAGCAGTACTTC. This gives the protein CASSLFFGGPYEQYF.